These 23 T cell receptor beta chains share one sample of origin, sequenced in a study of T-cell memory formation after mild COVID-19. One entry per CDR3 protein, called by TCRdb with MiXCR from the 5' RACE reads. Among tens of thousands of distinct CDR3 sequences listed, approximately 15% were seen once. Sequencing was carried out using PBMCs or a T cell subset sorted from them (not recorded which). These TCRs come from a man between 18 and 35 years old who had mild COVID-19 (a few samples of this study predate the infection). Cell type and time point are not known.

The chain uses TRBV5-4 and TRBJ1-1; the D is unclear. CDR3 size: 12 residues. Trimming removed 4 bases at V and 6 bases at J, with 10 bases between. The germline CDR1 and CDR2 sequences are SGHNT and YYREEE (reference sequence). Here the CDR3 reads CASSPEKSEAFF. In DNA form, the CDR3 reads TGTGCCAGCAGCCCCGAGAAGTCTGAAGCTTTCTTT. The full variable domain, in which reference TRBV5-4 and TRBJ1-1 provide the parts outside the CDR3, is ETGVTQSPTHLIKTRGQQVTLRCSSQSGHNTVSWYQQALGQGPQFIFQYYREEENGRGNFPPRFSGLQFPNYSSELNVNALELDDSALYLCASSPEKSEAFFGQGTRLTVV.

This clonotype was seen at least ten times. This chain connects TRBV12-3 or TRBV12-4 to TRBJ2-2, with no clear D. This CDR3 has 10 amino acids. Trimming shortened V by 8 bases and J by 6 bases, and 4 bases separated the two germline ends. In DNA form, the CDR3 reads TGTGCCAGCGAAGCCGGGGAGCTGTTTTTT. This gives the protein CASEAGELFF.

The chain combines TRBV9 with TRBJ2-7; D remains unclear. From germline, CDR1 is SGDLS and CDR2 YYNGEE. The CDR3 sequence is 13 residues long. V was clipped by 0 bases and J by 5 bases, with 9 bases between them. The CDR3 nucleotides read TGTGCCAGCAGCGTAGGGTCTGCGGACGAGCAGTACTTC. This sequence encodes CASSVGSADEQYF.

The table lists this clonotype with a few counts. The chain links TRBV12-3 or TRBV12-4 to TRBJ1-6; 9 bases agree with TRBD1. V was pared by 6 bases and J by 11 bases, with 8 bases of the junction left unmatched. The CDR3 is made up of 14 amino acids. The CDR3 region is CASRAGTGLAPLHF. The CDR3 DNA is TGTGCCAGCAGAGCCGGGACAGGGCTAGCACCCCTCCACTTT.

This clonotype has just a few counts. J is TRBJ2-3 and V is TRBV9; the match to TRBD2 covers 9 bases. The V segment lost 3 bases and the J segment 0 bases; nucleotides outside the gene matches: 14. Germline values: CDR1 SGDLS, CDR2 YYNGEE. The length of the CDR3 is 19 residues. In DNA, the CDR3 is TGTGCCAGCAGCGAGCCCCTGGAGCGGGGGGCATATAGCACAGATACGCAGTATTTT. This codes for CASSEPLERGAYSTDTQYF. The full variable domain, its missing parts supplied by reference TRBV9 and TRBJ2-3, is DSGVTQTPKHLITATGQRVTLRCSPRSGDLSVYWYQQSLDQGLQFLIQYYNGEERAKGNILERFSAQQFPDLHSELNLSSLELGDSALYFCASSEPLERGAYSTDTQYFGPGTRLTVL.

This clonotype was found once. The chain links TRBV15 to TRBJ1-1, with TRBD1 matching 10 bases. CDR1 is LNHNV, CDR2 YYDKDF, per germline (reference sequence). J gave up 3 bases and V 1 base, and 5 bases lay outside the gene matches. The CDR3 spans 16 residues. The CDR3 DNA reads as TGTGCCACCAGCAGAGGTTTTGGGACAGGGGACACTGAAGCTTTCTTT. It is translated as CATSRGFGTGDTEAFF.

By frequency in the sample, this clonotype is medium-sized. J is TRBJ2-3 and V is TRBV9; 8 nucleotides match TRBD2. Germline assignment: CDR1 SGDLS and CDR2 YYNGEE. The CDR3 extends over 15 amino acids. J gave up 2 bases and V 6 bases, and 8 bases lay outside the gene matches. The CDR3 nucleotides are TGTGCCAGCACCCCGGGGGGGGCAATCACAGATACGCAGTATTTT. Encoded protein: CASTPGGAITDTQYF.

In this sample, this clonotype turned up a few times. In DNA, the CDR3 is TGTGCCAGCAGCCCGCCAACGGGCAATGAGCAGTTCTTC. Encoded protein: CASSPPTGNEQFF. This chain joins TRBV9 and TRBJ2-1; D is ambiguous. The CDR3 totals 13 residues. The V end lost 4 bases, the J end lost 6 bases, and 11 bases lay between the germline ends. Germline V gene sequence: CDR1 SGDLS, CDR2 YYNGEE.

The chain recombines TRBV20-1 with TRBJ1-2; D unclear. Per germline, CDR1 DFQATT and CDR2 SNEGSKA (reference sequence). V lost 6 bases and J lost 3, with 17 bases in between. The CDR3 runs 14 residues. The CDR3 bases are TGCAGTGCCTGTCCGCCGGGGTGCGACTATGGCTACACCTTC. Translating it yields CSACPPGCDYGYTF.

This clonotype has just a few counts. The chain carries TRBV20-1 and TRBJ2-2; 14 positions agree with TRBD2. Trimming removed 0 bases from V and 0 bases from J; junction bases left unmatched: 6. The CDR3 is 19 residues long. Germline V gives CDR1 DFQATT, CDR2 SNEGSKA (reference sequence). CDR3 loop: CSARDWTSGGTTNTGELFF. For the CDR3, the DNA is TGCAGTGCTAGAGATTGGACTAGCGGGGGGACAACGAACACCGGGGAGCTGTTTTTT.

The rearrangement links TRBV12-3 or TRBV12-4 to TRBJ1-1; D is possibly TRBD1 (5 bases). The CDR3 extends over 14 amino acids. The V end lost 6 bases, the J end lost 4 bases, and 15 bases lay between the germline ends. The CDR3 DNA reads TGTGCCAGCAGCCCTCAGGGAATCGGCACTGAAGCTTTCTTT. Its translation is CASSPQGIGTEAFF.

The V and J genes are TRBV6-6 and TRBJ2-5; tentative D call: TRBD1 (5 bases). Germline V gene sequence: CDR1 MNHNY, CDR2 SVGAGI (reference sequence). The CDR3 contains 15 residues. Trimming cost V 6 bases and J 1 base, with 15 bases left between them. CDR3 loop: CASRPHGAAQETQYF. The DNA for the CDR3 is TGTGCCAGCAGGCCACATGGGGCAGCCCAAGAGACCCAGTACTTC.

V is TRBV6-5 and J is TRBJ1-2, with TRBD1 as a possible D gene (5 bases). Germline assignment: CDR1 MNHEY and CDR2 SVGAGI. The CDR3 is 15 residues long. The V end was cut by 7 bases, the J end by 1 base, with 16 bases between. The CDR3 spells CASIGGDPNNYGYTF. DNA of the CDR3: TGTGCCAGCATCGGCGGGGACCCTAATAACTATGGCTACACCTTC.

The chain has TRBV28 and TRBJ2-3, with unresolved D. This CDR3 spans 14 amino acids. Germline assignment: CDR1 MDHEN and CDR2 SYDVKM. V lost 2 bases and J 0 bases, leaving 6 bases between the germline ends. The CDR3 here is CASSLPGSTDTQYF. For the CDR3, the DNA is TGTGCCAGCAGTTTACCCGGTAGCACAGATACGCAGTATTTT.

CDR3 residues: CASSQGRGDTIYF. CDR3 nucleotides: TGCGCCAGCAGCCAGGGGAGAGGGGACACCATATATTTT. V gene TRBV4-1 combines with J gene TRBJ1-3, with D possibly being TRBD1 (5 bases). The CDR3 has 13 amino acids. Trimming shortened V by 3 bases and J by 8 bases, and 11 bases separated the two germline ends. Germline lookup yields CDR1 MGHRA and CDR2 YSYEKL.

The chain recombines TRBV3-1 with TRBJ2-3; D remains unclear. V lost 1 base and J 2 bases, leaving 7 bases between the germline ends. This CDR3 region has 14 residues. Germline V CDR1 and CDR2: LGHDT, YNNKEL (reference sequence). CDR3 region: CASSQVDTTDTQYF. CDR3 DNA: TGTGCCAGCAGCCAAGTTGACACCACAGATACGCAGTATTTT.

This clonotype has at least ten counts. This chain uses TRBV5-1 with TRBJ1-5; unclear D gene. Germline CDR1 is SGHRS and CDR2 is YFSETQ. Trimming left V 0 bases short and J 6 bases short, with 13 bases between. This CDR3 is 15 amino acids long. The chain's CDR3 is CASSLVPQEGQPQHF. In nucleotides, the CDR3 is TGCGCCAGCAGCTTGGTTCCTCAGGAGGGTCAGCCCCAGCATTTT.

DNA for the CDR3: TGCAGCGTGTGTGCCGGACAGGGGATGATCTACGAGCAGTACTTC. It encodes CSVCAGQGMIYEQYF. This chain links TRBV29-1 with TRBJ2-7; 9 positions match TRBD1. CDR1 is SQVTM, CDR2 ANQGSEA, per germline. The CDR3 is made up of 15 amino acids. J was trimmed by 3 bases and V by 6 bases; bases with no gene match: 12.

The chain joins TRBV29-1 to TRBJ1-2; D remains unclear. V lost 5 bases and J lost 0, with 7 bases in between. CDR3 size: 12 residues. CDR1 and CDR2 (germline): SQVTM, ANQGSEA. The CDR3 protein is CSVTTANYGYTF. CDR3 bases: TGCAGCGTTACAACGGCTAACTATGGCTACACCTTC.

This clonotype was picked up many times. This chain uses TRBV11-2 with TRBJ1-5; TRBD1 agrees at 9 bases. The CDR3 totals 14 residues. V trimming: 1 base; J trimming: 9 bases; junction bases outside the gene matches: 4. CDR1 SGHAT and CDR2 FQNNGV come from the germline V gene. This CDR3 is CASSLGQGGWPQHF. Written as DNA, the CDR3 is TGTGCCAGCAGCTTAGGACAGGGGGGTTGGCCCCAGCATTTT.

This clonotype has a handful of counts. CDR3 sequence: CASSPGDEQFF. The CDR3 DNA follows: TGTGCCAGCAGCCCGGGGGATGAGCAGTTCTTC. The rearrangement joins TRBV7-9 to TRBJ2-1; the D gene is possibly TRBD2 (6 bases). This CDR3 is built from 11 residues. Per germline, CDR1 SEHNR and CDR2 FQNEAQ (reference sequence). Trimming took off 5 bases at V and 8 bases at J, with 7 bases between the two ends.

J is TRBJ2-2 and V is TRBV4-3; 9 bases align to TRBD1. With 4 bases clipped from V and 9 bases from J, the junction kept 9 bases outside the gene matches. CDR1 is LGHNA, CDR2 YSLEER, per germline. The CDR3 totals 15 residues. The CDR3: CASSPGQGPHRELFF. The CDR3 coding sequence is TGCGCCAGCAGCCCCGGACAGGGGCCACACCGGGAGCTGTTTTTT.

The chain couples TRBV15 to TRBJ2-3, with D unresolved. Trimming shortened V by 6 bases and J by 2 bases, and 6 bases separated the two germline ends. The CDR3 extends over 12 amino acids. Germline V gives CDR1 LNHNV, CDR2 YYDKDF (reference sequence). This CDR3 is CATRTVTDTQYF. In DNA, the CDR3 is TGTGCCACCAGGACTGTCACAGATACGCAGTATTTT. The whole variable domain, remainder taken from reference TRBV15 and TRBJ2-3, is DAMVIQNPRYQVTQFGKPVTLSCSQTLNHNVMYWYQQKSSQAPKLLFHYYDKDFNNEADTPDNFQSRRPNTSFCFLDIRSPGLGDTAMYLCATRTVTDTQYFGPGTRLTVL.